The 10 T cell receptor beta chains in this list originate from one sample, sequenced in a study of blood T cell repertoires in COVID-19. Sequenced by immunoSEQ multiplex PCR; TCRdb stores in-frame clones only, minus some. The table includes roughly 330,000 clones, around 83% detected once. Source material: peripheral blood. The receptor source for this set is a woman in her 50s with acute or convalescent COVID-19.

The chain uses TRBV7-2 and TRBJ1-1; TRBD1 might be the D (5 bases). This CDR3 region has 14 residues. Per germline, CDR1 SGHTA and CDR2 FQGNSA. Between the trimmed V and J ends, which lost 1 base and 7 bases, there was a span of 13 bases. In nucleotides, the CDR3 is TGTGCCAGCAGCTTAGGAGTAAGGGGAGGTGAAGCTTTCTTT. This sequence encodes CASSLGVRGGEAFF.

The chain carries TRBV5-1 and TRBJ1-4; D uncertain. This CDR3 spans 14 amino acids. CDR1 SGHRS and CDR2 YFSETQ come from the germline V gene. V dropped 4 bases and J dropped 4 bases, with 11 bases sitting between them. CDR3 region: CASSPSGFNEKLFF. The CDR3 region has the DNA TGCGCCAGCAGCCCCTCAGGTTTTAATGAAAAACTGTTTTTT.

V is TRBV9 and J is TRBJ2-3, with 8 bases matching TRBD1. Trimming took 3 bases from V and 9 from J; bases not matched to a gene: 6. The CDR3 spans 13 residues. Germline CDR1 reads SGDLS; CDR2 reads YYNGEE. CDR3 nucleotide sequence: TGTGCCAGCAGCGCCTCGCAGGGGGCGACGCAGTATTTT. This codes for CASSASQGATQYF.

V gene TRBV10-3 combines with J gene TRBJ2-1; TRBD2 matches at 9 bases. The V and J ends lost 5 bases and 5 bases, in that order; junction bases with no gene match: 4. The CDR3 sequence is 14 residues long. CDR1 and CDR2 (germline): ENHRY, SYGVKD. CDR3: CAISLAGRNNEQFF. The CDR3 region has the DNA TGTGCCATCAGTCTAGCGGGAAGAAACAATGAGCAGTTCTTC.

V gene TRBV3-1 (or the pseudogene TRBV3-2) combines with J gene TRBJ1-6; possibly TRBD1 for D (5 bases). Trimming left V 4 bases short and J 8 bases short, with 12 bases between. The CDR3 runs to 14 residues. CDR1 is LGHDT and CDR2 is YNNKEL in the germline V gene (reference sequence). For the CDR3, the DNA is TGTGCCAGCAGCCCTAGATCGGGGGATTCACCCCTCCACTTT. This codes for CASSPRSGDSPLHF.

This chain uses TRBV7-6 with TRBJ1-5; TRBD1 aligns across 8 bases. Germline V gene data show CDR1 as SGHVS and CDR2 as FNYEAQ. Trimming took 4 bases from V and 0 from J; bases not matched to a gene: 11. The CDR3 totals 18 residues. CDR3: CASSSSAGGLYSNQPQHF. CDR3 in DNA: TGTGCCAGCAGCTCCTCGGCAGGGGGCTTATATAGCAATCAGCCCCAGCATTTT.

This CDR3 is CATSDRAGNTIYF. CDR3 coding DNA: TGTGCCACCAGTGACAGGGCCGGAAACACCATATATTTT. V gene TRBV24-1 combines with J gene TRBJ1-3; D may be TRBD1 (5 bases). CDR1 is KGHDR and CDR2 is SFDVKD in the germline V gene. The ends were cut back, 4 bases at V and 4 bases at J, with 7 bases in the middle. The length of the CDR3 is 13 residues.

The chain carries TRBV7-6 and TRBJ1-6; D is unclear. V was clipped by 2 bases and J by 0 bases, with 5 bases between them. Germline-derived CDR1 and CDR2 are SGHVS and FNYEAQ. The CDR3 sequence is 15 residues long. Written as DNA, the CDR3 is TGTGCCAGCAGCTTATATAGCTCCTATAATTCACCCCTCCACTTT. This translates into CASSLYSSYNSPLHF.

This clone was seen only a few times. CDR3 protein: CASIRDRGIYGYTF. CDR3 coding DNA: TGTGCCAGCATCAGGGACAGGGGGATTTATGGCTACACCTTC. The gene calls are TRBV2 and TRBJ1-2; 11 bases are a match to TRBD1. CDR3 length: 14 amino acids. V dropped 7 bases and J dropped 5; count of bases not matched to a gene: 6. The germline gives CDR1 SNHLY, CDR2 FYNNEI. Filled out from reference TRBV2 and TRBJ1-2, the complete variable domain reads EPEVTQTPSHQVTQMGQEVILRCVPISNHLYFYWYRQILGQKVEFLVSFYNNEISEKSEIFDDQFSVERPDGSNFTLKIRSTKLEDSAMYFCASIRDRGIYGYTFGSGTRLTVV.

The CDR3 protein is CASSPTGYYGYTF. The CDR3, as DNA: TGTGCCAGCAGTCCGACAGGGTACTATGGCTACACCTTC. V usage is TRBV7-2 and J usage is TRBJ1-2; 7 bases are a match to TRBD1. Germline V gene lookup returns CDR1 SGHTA and CDR2 FQGNSA. The length of the CDR3 is 13 residues. J lost 3 bases, V lost 6 bases, and 4 bases had no gene match.